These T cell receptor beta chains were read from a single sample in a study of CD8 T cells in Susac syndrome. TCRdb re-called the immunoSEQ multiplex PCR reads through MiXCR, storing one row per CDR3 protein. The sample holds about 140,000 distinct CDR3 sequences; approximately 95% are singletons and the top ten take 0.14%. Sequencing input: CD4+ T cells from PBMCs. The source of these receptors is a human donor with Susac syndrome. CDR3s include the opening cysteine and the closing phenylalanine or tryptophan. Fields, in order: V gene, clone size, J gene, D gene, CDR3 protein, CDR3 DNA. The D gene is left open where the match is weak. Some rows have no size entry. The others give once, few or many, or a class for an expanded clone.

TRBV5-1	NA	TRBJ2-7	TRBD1	CASSVRTGGYEQYF	TGCGCCAGCAGCGTACGGACAGGGGGCTACGAGCAGTACTTC
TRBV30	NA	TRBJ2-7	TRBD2	CAWSVLAGYSEQYF	TGTGCCTGGAGTGTTCTAGCGGGATACAGCGAGCAGTACTTC
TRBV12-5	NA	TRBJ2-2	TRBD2	CASGLGTSTGELFF	TGTGCTAGTGGTTTGGGGACTAGTACCGGGGAGCTGTTTTTT
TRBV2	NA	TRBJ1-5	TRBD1	CASSKTGDQPQHF	TGTGCCAGCAGCAAGACAGGGGATCAGCCCCAGCATTTT
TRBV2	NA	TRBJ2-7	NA	CASSPLEGYEQYF	TGTGCCAGCAGTCCCCTAGAGGGGTACGAGCAGTACTTC
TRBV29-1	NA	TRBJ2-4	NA	CSVRLGIAKNIQYF	TGCAGCGTCCGGCTAGGCATAGCCAAAAACATTCAGTACTTC
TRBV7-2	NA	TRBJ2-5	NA	CASSPRYKGQETQYF	TGTGCCAGCAGCCCACGTTATAAGGGCCAAGAGACCCAGTACTTC
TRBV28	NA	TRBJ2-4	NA	CASSKGENIQYF	TGTGCCAGCAGTAAAGGGGAAAACATTCAGTACTTC
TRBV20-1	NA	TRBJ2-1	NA	CSAALSAEAKQFF	TGCAGTGCTGCCCTCAGCGCAGAAGCTAAGCAGTTCTTC
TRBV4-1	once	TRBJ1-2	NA	CASSRGAVNYGYTF	TGCGCCAGCAGCCGAGGGGCTGTGAACTATGGCTACACCTTC
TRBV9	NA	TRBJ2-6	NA	CASSVVGSGANVLTF	TGTGCCAGCAGCGTAGTAGGCTCTGGGGCCAACGTCCTGACTTTC
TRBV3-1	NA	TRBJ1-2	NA	CASSQDLNPLLNYGYTF	TGTGCCAGCAGCCAAGATCTAAATCCACTCCTTAACTATGGCTACACCTTC
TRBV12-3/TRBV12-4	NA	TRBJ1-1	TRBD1	CASRQGVWDTEAFF	TGTGCCAGCAGACAGGGGGTTTGGGACACTGAAGCTTTCTTT
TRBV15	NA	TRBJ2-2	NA	CATSRGPAANTGELFF	TGTGCCACCAGCAGAGGGCCAGCGGCGAACACCGGGGAGCTGTTTTTT
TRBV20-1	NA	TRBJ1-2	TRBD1	CSAPGQGRNGYTF	TGCAGTGCCCCGGGACAGGGAAGGAACGGCTACACCTTC
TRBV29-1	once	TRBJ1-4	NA	CSVSSIQGLVFF	TGCAGCGTTAGTAGCATCCAGGGGTTAGTGTTTTTT
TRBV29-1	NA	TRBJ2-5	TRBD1	CSVARGSEQETQYF	TGCAGCGTCGCCAGGGGGTCTGAGCAAGAGACCCAGTACTTC
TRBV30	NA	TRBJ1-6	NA	CAWSRSQGRNSPLHF	TGTGCCTGGAGTAGAAGTCAGGGGCGGAATTCACCCCTCCACTTT
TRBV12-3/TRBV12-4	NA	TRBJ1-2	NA	CASSSRTHYGYTF	TGTGCCAGCAGTTCCCGGACGCACTATGGCTACACCTTC
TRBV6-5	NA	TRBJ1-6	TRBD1	CASKTGDHSPLHF	TGTGCCAGCAAGACAGGGGACCATTCACCCCTCCACTTT
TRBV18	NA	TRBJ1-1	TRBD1	CASSRDRAIVNTEAFF	TGTGCCAGCTCACGGGACAGGGCCATCGTGAACACTGAAGCTTTCTTT
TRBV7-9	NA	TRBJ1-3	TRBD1	CASSLGTGHGNTIYF	TGTGCCAGCAGCCTAGGGACAGGCCATGGAAACACCATATATTTT
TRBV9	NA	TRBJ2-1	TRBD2	CASSVGEGEQFF	TGTGCCAGCAGCGTAGGGGAGGGAGAGCAGTTCTTC
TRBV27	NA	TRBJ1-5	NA	CASSLAHTIGNQPQHF	TGTGCCAGCAGTTTAGCACACACCATTGGCAATCAGCCCCAGCATTTT
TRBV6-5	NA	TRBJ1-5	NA	CASSYSSVSNQPQHF	TGTGCCAGCAGTTACTCTTCAGTGAGCAATCAGCCCCAGCATTTT
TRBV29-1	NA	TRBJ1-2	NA	CSVAGGPTLRAGYTF	TGCAGCGTTGCCGGAGGACCCACGTTGAGGGCTGGCTACACCTTC
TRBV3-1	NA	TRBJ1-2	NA	CASSQPNYGYTF	TGTGCCAGCAGCCAACCTAACTATGGCTACACCTTC
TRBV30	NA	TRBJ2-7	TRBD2	CAWSVRSSGRTVAYEQYF	TGTGCCTGGAGTGTACGGTCTAGCGGGAGGACGGTAGCCTACGAGCAGTACTTC
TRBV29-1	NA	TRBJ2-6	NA	CSVAGRPGANVLTF	TGCAGCGTTGCCGGCAGACCTGGGGCCAACGTCCTGACTTTC
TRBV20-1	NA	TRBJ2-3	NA	CSAFDSGTSTDTQYF	TGCAGTGCTTTCGATTCCGGGACTAGCACAGATACGCAGTATTTT
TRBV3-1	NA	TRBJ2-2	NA	CASSHPLVTGELFF	TGTGCCAGCAGCCACCCACTAGTCACCGGGGAGCTGTTTTTT
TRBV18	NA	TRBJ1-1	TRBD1	CASSPSTGSPNTEAFF	TGTGCCAGCTCACCATCGACAGGGTCCCCGAACACTGAAGCTTTCTTT
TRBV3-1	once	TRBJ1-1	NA	CASSPGLGLEAFF	TGTGCCAGCAGCCCAGGCCTGGGGCTTGAAGCTTTCTTT
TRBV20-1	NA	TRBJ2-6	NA	CSARVSSGANVLTF	TGCAGTGCTAGAGTGTCCTCTGGGGCCAACGTCCTGACTTTC
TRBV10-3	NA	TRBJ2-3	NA	CAISRVTDTQYF	TGTGCCATCAGCAGGGTTACAGATACGCAGTATTTT
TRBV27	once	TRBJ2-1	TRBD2	CASSRLWRGGGNEQFF	TGTGCCAGCAGTCGCCTCTGGCGGGGGGGCGGAAATGAGCAGTTCTTC
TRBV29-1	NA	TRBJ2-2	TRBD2	CSVGSGLAGRTGELFF	TGCAGCGTGGGCTCCGGACTAGCGGGACGGACCGGGGAGCTGTTTTTT
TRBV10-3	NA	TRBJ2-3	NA	CATRNTDTQYF	TGTGCCACTAGAAACACAGATACGCAGTATTTT
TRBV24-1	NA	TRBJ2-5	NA	CATSGSLSQEQHQETQYF	TGTGCCACCAGTGGGAGTCTGTCGCAGGAGCAACACCAAGAGACCCAGTACTTC
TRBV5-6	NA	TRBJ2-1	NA	CASSDTGLRNEQFF	TGTGCCAGCAGCGATACGGGACTGCGTAATGAGCAGTTCTTC
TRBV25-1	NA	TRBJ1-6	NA	CASSDAGDSPLHF	TGTGCCAGCAGTGACGCGGGGGACTCACCCCTCCACTTT
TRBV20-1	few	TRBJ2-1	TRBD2	CSASSGGTGNEQFF	TGCAGTGCTAGCAGCGGGGGGACGGGCAATGAGCAGTTCTTC
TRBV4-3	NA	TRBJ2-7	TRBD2	CASSQEYGRLYEQYF	TGCGCCAGCAGCCAAGAGTACGGGAGGTTATACGAGCAGTACTTC
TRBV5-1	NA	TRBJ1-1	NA	CASRPALNTEAFF	TGCGCCAGCAGGCCCGCCCTGAACACTGAAGCTTTCTTT
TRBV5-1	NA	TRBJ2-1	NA	CASSRPQGNEQFF	TGCGCCAGCAGCAGGCCGCAGGGAAATGAGCAGTTCTTC
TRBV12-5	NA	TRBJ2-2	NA	CASGPRAGELFF	TGTGCTAGTGGTCCGCGGGCCGGGGAGCTGTTTTTT
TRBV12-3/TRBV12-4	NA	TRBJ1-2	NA	CASSTLLNYGYTF	TGTGCCAGCAGTACCCTTTTAAACTATGGCTACACCTTC
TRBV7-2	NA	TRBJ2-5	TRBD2	CASSRASGEKTQYF	TGTGCCAGCAGCCGCGCTAGCGGCGAGAAGACCCAGTACTTC
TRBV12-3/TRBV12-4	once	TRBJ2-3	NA	CASSPSRSTDTQYF	TGTGCCAGCAGTCCGTCCCGGTCAACAGATACGCAGTATTTT
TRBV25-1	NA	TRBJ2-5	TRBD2	CASGGPGGETQYF	TGTGCCAGCGGCGGACCGGGGGGGGAGACCCAGTACTTC
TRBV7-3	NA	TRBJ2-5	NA	CASSTGFGETQYF	TGTGCCAGCAGCACAGGGTTCGGAGAGACCCAGTACTTC
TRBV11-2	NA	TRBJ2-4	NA	CASSFGERNIQYF	TGTGCCAGCAGCTTCGGGGAGAGGAACATTCAGTACTTC
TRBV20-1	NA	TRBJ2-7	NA	CSARDQSPGKGYEQYF	TGCAGTGCTAGAGATCAATCCCCGGGGAAGGGCTACGAGCAGTACTTC
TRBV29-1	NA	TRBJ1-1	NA	CSVEFGAGTEAFF	TGCAGCGTTGAATTCGGGGCTGGCACTGAAGCTTTCTTT
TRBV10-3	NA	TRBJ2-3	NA	CAIRDTGIRDTQYF	TGTGCCATCAGGGATACAGGGATCCGTGATACGCAGTATTTT
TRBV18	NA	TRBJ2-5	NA	CASSPSTQRAARVLKTQYF	TGTGCCAGCTCACCCTCCACGCAGAGGGCGGCGCGTGTGTTGAAGACCCAGTACTTC
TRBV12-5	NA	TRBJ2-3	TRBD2	CASGLVYGTGGRSTDTQYF	TGTGCTAGTGGTTTGGTATATGGGACCGGCGGGAGAAGCACAGATACGCAGTATTTT
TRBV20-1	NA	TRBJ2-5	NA	CSARDRVIAQETQYF	TGCAGTGCTAGAGATCGAGTAATCGCGCAAGAGACCCAGTACTTC
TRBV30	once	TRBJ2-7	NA	CAWSVLYYEQYF	TGTGCCTGGAGTGTACTTTACTACGAGCAGTACTTC
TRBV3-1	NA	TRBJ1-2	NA	CASSRRSDRGYGYTF	TGTGCCAGCAGCCGTCGGTCGGACAGAGGCTATGGCTACACCTTC